This TCR beta chain stems from a study of blood T cell repertoires in COVID-19. Some clones are missing from TCRdb's copy, which holds only in-frame ones; the method was immunoSEQ multiplex PCR. The sample consists of 300,000 or so clones, 80% to 95% of them appearing once. The germline gives CDR1 SGHDT, CDR2 YYEEEE. The V end lost 5 bases, the J end lost 4 bases, and 16 bases lay between the germline ends. The CDR3 extends over 15 amino acids. Material: peripheral blood. The rearrangement joins TRBV5-6 to TRBJ1-3; D gene uncertain. This receptor was obtained from a woman in her twenties or thirties with COVID-19, enrolled during active disease. CDR3: CASSSLGSFGNTIYF. CDR3 DNA: TGTGCCAGCAGTTCCCTGGGGAGCTTCGGAAACACCATATATTTT.